The sequence of this TCR beta chain was determined in a study of T-cell memory formation after mild COVID-19. Study at large: Largely donor-specific TCR clusters were found.

V was pared by 3 bases and J by 2 bases, with 4 bases of the junction left unmatched. Germline V CDR1 and CDR2: SGHTA, FQGNSA. CDR3 length equals 16 residues. It was 5'RACE with constant-segment primers that produced the TCR alpha and TCR beta cDNA libraries, which carried sample barcodes and UMIs. TCRdb passed the 5' RACE reads through MiXCR, listing each CDR3 protein once. The data show hundreds of thousands of distinct CDR3 sequences, with about 20% seen just once and over 9% held by the top ten. Concerning this clonotype: The target antigen is unknown.

Study conclusions and caveats: The appearance of some responding clones in pre-infection memory suggested that cross-reactive memory joined. Contracting clones, day 15 to 85, had balanced CD4/CD8, and later expanders favored CD4+.

V gene TRBV7-2 combines with J gene TRBJ2-3; 11 nucleotides match TRBD2. The specimen was PBMCs or a T cell subset sorted from them (not recorded which). The TCR was taken from an adult woman who had mild COVID-19 (a few samples of this study predate the infection). Cell type and time point are not known. The CDR3 reads CASSFTLAGATDTQYF. As DNA, the CDR3 is TGTGCCAGCAGCTTTACACTAGCGGGGGCCACAGATACGCAGTATTTT.